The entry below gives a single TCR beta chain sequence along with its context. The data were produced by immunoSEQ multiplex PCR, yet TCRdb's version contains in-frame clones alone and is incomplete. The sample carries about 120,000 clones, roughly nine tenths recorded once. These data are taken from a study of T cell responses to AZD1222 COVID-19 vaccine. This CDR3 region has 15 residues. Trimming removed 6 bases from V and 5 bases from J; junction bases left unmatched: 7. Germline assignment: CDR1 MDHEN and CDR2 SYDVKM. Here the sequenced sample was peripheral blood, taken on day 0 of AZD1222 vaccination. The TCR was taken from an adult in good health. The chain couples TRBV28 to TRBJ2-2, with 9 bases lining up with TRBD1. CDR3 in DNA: TGTGCCAGCAGGCGGGGCGGGACAGGGACCGGGGAGCTGTTTTTT. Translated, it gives CASRRGGTGTGELFF.